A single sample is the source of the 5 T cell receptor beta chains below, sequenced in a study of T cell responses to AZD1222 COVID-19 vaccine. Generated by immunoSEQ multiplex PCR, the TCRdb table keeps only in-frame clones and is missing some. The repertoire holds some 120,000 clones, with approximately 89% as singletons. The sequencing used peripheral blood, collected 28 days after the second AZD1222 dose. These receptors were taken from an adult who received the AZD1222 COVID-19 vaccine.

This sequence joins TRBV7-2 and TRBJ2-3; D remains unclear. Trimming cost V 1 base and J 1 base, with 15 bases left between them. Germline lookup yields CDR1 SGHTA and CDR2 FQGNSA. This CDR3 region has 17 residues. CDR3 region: CASSLDVAQLRTDTQYF. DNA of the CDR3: TGTGCCAGCAGCTTAGATGTGGCTCAACTACGCACAGATACGCAGTATTTT.

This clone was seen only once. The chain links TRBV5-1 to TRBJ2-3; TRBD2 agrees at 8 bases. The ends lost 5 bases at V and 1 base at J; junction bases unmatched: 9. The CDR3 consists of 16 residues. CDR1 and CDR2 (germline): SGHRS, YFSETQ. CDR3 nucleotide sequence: TGCGCCAGCAGTGAGGGACTAGAAGAGGGCACAGATACGCAGTATTTT. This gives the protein CASSEGLEEGTDTQYF.

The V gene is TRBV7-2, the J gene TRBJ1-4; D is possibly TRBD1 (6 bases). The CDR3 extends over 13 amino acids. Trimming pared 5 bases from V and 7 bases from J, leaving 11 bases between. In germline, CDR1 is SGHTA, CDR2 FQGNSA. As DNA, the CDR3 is TGTGCCAGCAGCAGGGGGTCGGTTGAAAAACTGTTTTTT. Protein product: CASSRGSVEKLFF.

CDR3 protein: CASSQGTGPSYEQYF. The CDR3 region has the DNA TGCGCCAGCAGCCAAGGGACAGGGCCTTCCTACGAGCAGTACTTC. The rearrangement links TRBV4-1 to TRBJ2-7; 8 bases are shared with TRBD1. This CDR3 is built from 15 residues. Trimming took 1 base from V and 1 from J; bases not matched to a gene: 3. Germline V gives CDR1 MGHRA, CDR2 YSYEKL.

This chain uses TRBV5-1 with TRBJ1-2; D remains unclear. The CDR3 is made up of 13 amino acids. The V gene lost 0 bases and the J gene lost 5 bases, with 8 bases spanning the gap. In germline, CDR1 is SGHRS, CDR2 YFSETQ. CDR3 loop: CASSLDGVYGYTF. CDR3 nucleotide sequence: TGCGCCAGCAGCTTGGACGGGGTTTATGGCTACACCTTC. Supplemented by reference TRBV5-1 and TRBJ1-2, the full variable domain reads KAGVTQTPRYLIKTRGQQVTLSCSPISGHRSVSWYQQTPGQGLQFLFEYFSETQRNKGNFPGRFSGRQFSNSRSEMNVSTLELGDSALYLCASSLDGVYGYTFGSGTRLTVV.